This T cell receptor beta chain was found in a study of T cell responses to AZD1222 COVID-19 vaccine. Germline V gene sequence: CDR1 SGHNT, CDR2 YENEEA. There are 19 residues in the CDR3. The ends lost 5 bases at V and 0 bases at J; junction bases unmatched: 13. Libraries were prepared by immunoSEQ multiplex PCR; TCRdb keeps only in-frame clonotypes and omits some of them. The repertoire holds approximately 140,000 clones, approximately 88% seen once, with about 3% in the top ten. The origin of this receptor is an adult in good health. J is TRBJ2-4 and V is TRBV11-3, with TRBD1 matching 10 bases. The input for sequencing was peripheral blood, taken on day 0 of AZD1222 vaccination. CDR3 residues: CASSPLDRGDVLAKNIQYF. The CDR3 bases are TGTGCCAGCAGCCCCCTGGACAGGGGGGATGTACTAGCCAAAAACATTCAGTACTTC.